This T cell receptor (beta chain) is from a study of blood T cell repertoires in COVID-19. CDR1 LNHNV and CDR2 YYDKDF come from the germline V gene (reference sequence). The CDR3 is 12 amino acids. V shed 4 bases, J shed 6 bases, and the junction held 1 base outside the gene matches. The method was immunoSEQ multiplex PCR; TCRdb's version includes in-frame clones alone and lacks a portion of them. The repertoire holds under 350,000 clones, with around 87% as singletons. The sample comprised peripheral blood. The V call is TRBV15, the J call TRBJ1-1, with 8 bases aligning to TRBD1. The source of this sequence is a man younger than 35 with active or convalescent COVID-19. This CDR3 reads CATSKQGAEAFF. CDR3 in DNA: TGTGCCACCAGCAAACAGGGGGCTGAAGCTTTCTTT.